These 9 T cell receptor beta chains share one sample of origin, sequenced in a study of cytomegalovirus exposure and HLA in healthy donors. The study ran its PCR with 60 Vbeta and 13 Jbeta primers. Assay used: immunoSEQ multiplex PCR; TCRdb lists only in-frame clones, some missing. The table records about 130,000 clones, around three quarters of them present only once. Sequenced sample: PBMCs. All receptors come from a woman in her forties or fifties in good health and CMV-seronegative.

This chain links TRBV6-5 with TRBJ2-7; a possible D gene is TRBD1 (6 bases). Deletions cut 6 bases from V and 2 bases from J, with 14 bases between. This CDR3 is built from 14 residues. Germline lookup yields CDR1 MNHEY and CDR2 SVGAGI. The CDR3 coding sequence is TGTGCCAGCAGGAGAAACAGGGATCCCTACGAGCAGTACTTC. Translating it yields CASRRNRDPYEQYF.

The chain carries TRBV27 and TRBJ1-2, with 9 bases that match TRBD1. V shed 8 bases, J shed 4 bases, and the junction held 8 bases outside the gene matches. From germline, CDR1 is MNHEY and CDR2 SMNVEV (reference sequence). This CDR3 region has 14 residues. The CDR3 bases are TGTGCCAGCCGACCAGGACAGGGGATCTATGGCTACACCTTC. Protein sequence: CASRPGQGIYGYTF.

This chain joins TRBV9 and TRBJ2-7; 7 bases are shared with TRBD2. Germline loops: CDR1 SGDLS, CDR2 YYNGEE. The CDR3 is 13 amino acids. J lost 6 bases, V lost 0 bases, and 3 bases had no gene match. CDR3 coding DNA: TGTGCCAGCAGCGTAGGGGGGGGGAGCGAGCAGTACTTC. Protein product: CASSVGGGSEQYF.

V gene TRBV4-1 combines with J gene TRBJ2-4, with 10 nucleotides matching TRBD2. Losses at the gene ends were 6 bases for V and 6 bases for J; bases not matched to a gene: 5. Looked up from germline, CDR1 is MGHRA and CDR2 is YSYEKL. The CDR3 spans 14 residues. Here the CDR3 reads CASRPTSGANIQYF. The CDR3, as DNA: TGCGCCAGCAGACCCACTAGCGGGGCAAACATTCAGTACTTC.

This chain links TRBV16 with TRBJ2-1; 8 nucleotides align to TRBD1. Per germline, CDR1 KGHSY and CDR2 FQNENV. The trim removed 2 bases at V and 7 bases at J, leaving 4 bases unmatched. This CDR3 contains 14 residues. CDR3 bases: TGTGCCAGCAGCCAAGGACAGGGAGAAAATGAGCAGTTCTTC. Amino acid sequence: CASSQGQGENEQFF.

The chain has TRBV14 and TRBJ2-1; perhaps TRBD1 as D (6 bases). CDR3 length: 14 residues. V lost 0 bases and J 13 bases, leaving 16 bases between the germline ends. Germline CDR1 and CDR2: SGHDN and FVKESK. The CDR3 DNA sequence: TGTGCCAGCAGCCAAGATCCGATGGGCAGGGGACAGTTCTTC. It encodes CASSQDPMGRGQFF.

The V and J genes are TRBV4-1 and TRBJ2-4; 8 bases are a match to TRBD2. The CDR3 is made up of 18 amino acids. Germline V gives CDR1 MGHRA, CDR2 YSYEKL. Trimming took 1 base from V and 3 from J; bases not matched to a gene: 11. The DNA of the CDR3 is TGCGCCAGCAGCCAAGGGGCGATGAGCGGGAGAGGCAAAAACATTCAGTACTTC. Translation: CASSQGAMSGRGKNIQYF.

V and J are TRBV5-4 and TRBJ2-6; 10 bases map to TRBD1. The CDR3 runs to 19 residues. The V gene end was trimmed by 5 bases and the J gene end by 0 bases; junction bases not matched to a gene: 11. From germline, CDR1 is SGHNT and CDR2 YYREEE (reference sequence). The CDR3 bases are TGTGCCAGCAGATTTGTTGTGGGACAGGGGAGCTCTGGGGCCAACGTCCTGACTTTC. Its translation: CASRFVVGQGSSGANVLTF. The full variable domain, completed using reference TRBV5-4 and TRBJ2-6, is ETGVTQSPTHLIKTRGQQVTLRCSSQSGHNTVSWYQQALGQGPQFIFQYYREEENGRGNFPPRFSGLQFPNYSSELNVNALELDDSALYLCASRFVVGQGSSGANVLTFGAGSRLTVL.

V is TRBV5-1 and J is TRBJ1-2, with 10 bases identical to TRBD1. V gave up 4 bases and J gave up 6 bases; unmatched junction bases: 6. Per the germline V gene, CDR1 is SGHRS and CDR2 is YFSETQ. CDR3 size: 14 residues. CDR3 in DNA: TGCGCCAGCAGCCTGGGACAGGGGAGACATGGCTACACCTTC. This codes for CASSLGQGRHGYTF.